Following are 24 T cell receptor beta chains from one sample sequenced in a study of T cell responses to AZD1222 COVID-19 vaccine. Generated by immunoSEQ multiplex PCR, the TCRdb table keeps only in-frame clones and is missing some. The sample shows approximately 100,000 clones, 80% to 90% of them seen only once. This sample comprised peripheral blood, obtained on day 0 of AZD1222 vaccination. These receptors were taken from an adult in good health.

The V call is TRBV11-2, the J call TRBJ2-3; 9 bases agree with TRBD2. Germline CDR1 SGHAT, CDR2 FQNNGV. V was clipped by 4 bases and J by 1 base; unmatched bases: 6. CDR3 size: 16 residues. Written as DNA, the CDR3 is TGTGCCAGCAGCTCGGACTTAGCGGGGGGCACAGATACGCAGTATTTT. Protein sequence: CASSSDLAGGTDTQYF.

The chain has TRBV24-1 and TRBJ1-4; TRBD1 might be the D (5 bases). There are 12 residues in the CDR3. Germline CDR1 is KGHDR and CDR2 is SFDVKD. Trimming took off 4 bases at V and 8 bases at J, with 7 bases between the two ends. The CDR3 reads CATSEGDEKLFF. The CDR3 DNA sequence: TGTGCCACCAGTGAAGGGGACGAAAAACTGTTTTTT.

The rearrangement links TRBV18 to TRBJ1-1; the D is unclear. Germline V gene data show CDR1 as KGHSH and CDR2 as LQKENI. The length of the CDR3 is 13 residues. V lost 6 bases and J 5 bases, leaving 13 bases between the germline ends. This CDR3 reads CASSTEPGTEAFF. CDR3 bases: TGTGCCAGCTCTACAGAGCCGGGGACTGAAGCTTTCTTT.

The chain combines TRBV7-8 with TRBJ1-2, with D hard to call. The CDR3 has 12 residues. CDR1 is SGHVS and CDR2 is FQNEAQ in the germline V gene. V lost 5 bases and J 4 bases, leaving 8 bases between the germline ends. The CDR3 is CASSPRSYGYTF. The DNA of the CDR3 is TGTGCCAGCAGCCCTAGGTCCTATGGCTACACCTTC.

The chain joins TRBV15 to TRBJ2-7; the D gene is possibly TRBD2 (6 bases). Germline V lookup: CDR1 LNHNV, CDR2 YYDKDF (reference sequence). V gave up 0 bases and J gave up 6 bases, with 15 bases separating them. The CDR3 spans 15 residues. The CDR3 region is CATSRDLEGVGEQYF. The CDR3 DNA reads TGTGCCACCAGCAGAGATCTGGAGGGTGTGGGCGAGCAGTACTTC.

In DNA form, the CDR3 reads TGCGCCAGCAGCTTGCGGGGCCGCCGGGACTCTTACACCGGGGAGCTGTTTTTT. It is translated as CASSLRGRRDSYTGELFF. This chain connects TRBV5-1 to TRBJ2-2; the D gene is possibly TRBD2 (6 bases). Germline CDR1 reads SGHRS; CDR2 reads YFSETQ. The CDR3 is 18 amino acids. Trimming removed 1 base from V and 3 bases from J, with 19 bases in between.

V usage is TRBV5-8 and J usage is TRBJ2-5, with no clear D. The CDR3 is made up of 13 amino acids. Trimming left V 2 bases short and J 1 base short, with 6 bases between. Germline values: CDR1 SGHTS, CDR2 YDEGEE. CDR3 DNA: TGTGCCAGCAGCTTCCGCCCCCAAGAGACCCAGTACTTC. It specifies CASSFRPQETQYF.

This sequence joins TRBV28 and TRBJ1-2, with 8 nucleotides matching TRBD1. This CDR3 has 17 amino acids. The junction had 18 bases not matched to a gene; V was cut back by 5 bases and J by 7 bases. Germline lookup yields CDR1 MDHEN and CDR2 SYDVKM. DNA of the CDR3: TGTGCCAGCAGTGCCCCAGGAGGGACAGGACCTTTTGGTGGCTACACCTTC. Its translation: CASSAPGGTGPFGGYTF.

This clone was found a few times. This chain uses TRBV7-2 with TRBJ2-7; TRBD1 matches 9 bases. CDR1 SGHTA and CDR2 FQGNSA come from the germline V gene. With 4 bases clipped from V and 5 bases from J, the junction kept 9 bases outside the gene matches. The CDR3 loop spans 15 amino acids. The DNA for the CDR3 is TGTGCCAGCAGCTCCTCCGGGACAGGGTCCCACGAGCAGTACTTC. Translating gives CASSSSGTGSHEQYF. Complete variable domain (other parts from reference TRBV7-2 and TRBJ2-7): GAGVSQSPSNKVTEKGKDVELRCDPISGHTALYWYRQSLGQGLEFLIYFQGNSAPDKSGLPSDRFSAERTGGSVSTLTIQRTQQEDSAVYLCASSSSGTGSHEQYFGPGTRLTVT.

The gene calls are TRBV2 and TRBJ2-5, with 13 nucleotides matching TRBD2. Germline V lookup: CDR1 SNHLY, CDR2 FYNNEI. This CDR3 is built from 16 residues. Trimming removed 4 bases from V and 2 bases from J; junction bases left unmatched: 4. CDR3 in DNA: TGTGCCAGCAGTGGAACTAGCGGGGGGGTTCAAGAGACCCAGTACTTC. Protein: CASSGTSGGVQETQYF.

The gene calls are TRBV5-1 and TRBJ1-2; TRBD1 agrees at 9 bases. CDR3 length: 16 residues. CDR1 SGHRS and CDR2 YFSETQ come from the germline V gene. Trimming took 4 bases from V and 4 from J; bases not matched to a gene: 11. This chain's CDR3 is CASSLPVGQGRYGYTF. The CDR3 DNA sequence: TGCGCCAGCAGCCTACCAGTGGGACAGGGCCGCTATGGCTACACCTTC.

The CDR3 spells CASSLGTGTGVRYGYTF. CDR3 DNA sequence: TGTGCCAGCAGCTTAGGTACCGGGACAGGGGTTAGGTATGGCTACACCTTC. The genes are TRBV7-8 and TRBJ1-2, with 10 bases matching TRBD1. This CDR3 is 17 amino acids long. The ends lost 1 base at V and 5 bases at J; junction bases unmatched: 10. Germline values: CDR1 SGHVS, CDR2 FQNEAQ.

This chain joins TRBV7-9 and TRBJ1-5; D unresolved. V gave up 9 bases and J gave up 7 bases, with 19 bases separating them. Germline assignment: CDR1 SEHNR and CDR2 FQNEAQ (reference sequence). The CDR3 spans 14 residues. CDR3 sequence (DNA): TGTGCCAGTCAGCTAGGATTTCTGGGGCAGCCCCAGCATTTT. Translated, it gives CASQLGFLGQPQHF.

The chain couples TRBV10-3 to TRBJ2-1, with TRBD2 matching 14 bases. The CDR3 sequence is 15 residues long. The V gene end was trimmed by 2 bases and the J gene end by 15 bases; junction bases not matched to a gene: 9. Germline V gene data show CDR1 as ENHRY and CDR2 as SYGVKD. CDR3 DNA: TGTGCCATCAGTGAGCCGACTAGCGGGGGGGCTAGTCCGTTCTTC. Protein sequence: CAISEPTSGGASPFF.

This chain uses TRBV27 with TRBJ2-7; D not resolved. The CDR3 contains 15 residues. Germline V gene data show CDR1 as MNHEY and CDR2 as SMNVEV (reference sequence). Trimming shortened V by 2 bases and J by 1 base, and 12 bases separated the two germline ends. This CDR3 reads CASSLDGSASYEQYF. CDR3 coding DNA: TGTGCCAGCAGTTTAGACGGCAGTGCTTCCTACGAGCAGTACTTC.

The chain carries TRBV5-5 and TRBJ2-3, with 7 bases that match TRBD1. Germline loops: CDR1 SGHKS, CDR2 YYEKEE (reference sequence). This CDR3 is 14 amino acids long. V was pared by 7 bases and J by 5 bases, with 10 bases of the junction left unmatched. This CDR3 is CASGKGASGDTQYF. CDR3 sequence (DNA): TGTGCCAGCGGTAAGGGGGCGTCGGGAGATACGCAGTATTTT.

V gene TRBV5-5 combines with J gene TRBJ1-5, with D uncertain. V was trimmed by 0 bases and J by 7 bases, leaving 11 bases between them. The CDR3 runs 14 residues. In germline, CDR1 is SGHKS, CDR2 YYEKEE (reference sequence). This CDR3 reads CASSLAVLGQPQHF. CDR3 nucleotides: TGTGCCAGCAGCTTGGCCGTTTTGGGGCAGCCCCAGCATTTT.

The chain carries TRBV28 and TRBJ1-1; 9 bases line up with TRBD1. V trimming: 6 bases; J trimming: 3 bases; junction bases outside the gene matches: 14. From germline, CDR1 is MDHEN and CDR2 SYDVKM. The CDR3 runs 17 residues. The CDR3 nucleotides are TGTGCCAGCAGAATCCCGGGACAGGGAATATCGGACACTGAAGCTTTCTTT. This translates into CASRIPGQGISDTEAFF.

The chain joins TRBV7-2 to TRBJ2-2, with D possibly matching TRBD2 (5 bases). Trimming took 5 bases from V and 5 from J, leaving 15 bases between them. In germline, CDR1 is SGHTA, CDR2 FQGNSA. There are 15 residues in the CDR3. The CDR3 sequence: CASSPMGSGTGELFF. The CDR3 DNA reads TGTGCCAGCAGCCCTATGGGCTCGGGGACCGGGGAGCTGTTTTTT.

This rearrangement joins TRBV7-6 to TRBJ2-6; the D is unclear. Germline V gene data show CDR1 as SGHVS and CDR2 as FNYEAQ. This CDR3 contains 15 residues. V lost 1 base and J lost 2, with 6 bases in between. CDR3 sequence reads: CASSLGAPGANVLTF. The CDR3 bases are TGTGCCAGCAGCTTAGGAGCGCCTGGGGCCAACGTCCTGACTTTC.

Only one count was recorded for this clone. The CDR3 loop is CASSLEAGRPQHF. In DNA, the CDR3 is TGTGCCAGCAGCTTAGAAGCAGGTAGGCCCCAGCATTTT. The V gene is TRBV7-2, the J gene TRBJ1-5; D is undetermined. In germline, CDR1 is SGHTA, CDR2 FQGNSA. The ends were cut back, 1 base at V and 9 bases at J, with 10 bases in the middle. CDR3 length: 13 amino acids.

The rearrangement joins TRBV4-1 to TRBJ1-1, with D possibly TRBD1 on 6 matching bases. The germline CDR1 and CDR2 sequences are MGHRA and YSYEKL. The V and J ends lost 4 bases and 2 bases respectively, with 20 bases between them. The CDR3 has 17 amino acids. The CDR3 DNA is TGCGCCAGCAGCCGGGCAGACGGGGACATAGGCAACACTGAAGCTTTCTTT. As protein: CASSRADGDIGNTEAFF.

The chain is built from TRBV9 and TRBJ1-2; D gene ambiguous. Trimming took 3 bases from V and 4 from J, leaving 13 bases between them. Germline V CDR1 and CDR2: SGDLS, YYNGEE. The CDR3 is made up of 14 amino acids. The CDR3 DNA sequence: TGTGCCAGCAGCGCCAAGGGCTATTTCTATGGCTACACCTTC. It translates to CASSAKGYFYGYTF.

The table lists this clone with many counts. CDR3 sequence (DNA): TGTGCCAGCAGTGAGACTAGCGGGGGCCAAGAGACCCAGTACTTC. Its translation: CASSETSGGQETQYF. The J gene is TRBJ2-5, the V gene TRBV6-4, with TRBD2 matching 12 bases. Germline values: CDR1 MRHNA, CDR2 SNTAGT. The CDR3 runs to 15 residues. The junction had 0 bases not matched to a gene; V was cut back by 3 bases and J by 1 base.